This is a list of T cell receptor beta chains from one sample in a study of shared clonotypes between healthy human individuals. The method was immunoSEQ multiplex PCR; TCRdb's version includes in-frame clones alone and lacks a portion of them. The table lists more than 2 million clones, approximately 94% of them singletons, with 0.9% to 1.4% in the top ten. What was sequenced was naive CD8+ T cells sorted from blood. These receptors came from a man aged 18 to 35 in good health. CDR3s include the opening cysteine and the closing phenylalanine or tryptophan. The D gene is left open where the match is weak. The listing skips clone size in some rows; elsewhere it reads once, few, many or a size class.

d_gene: .; v_gene: TRBV18; j_gene: TRBJ1-2; abundance: .; CDR3aa: CASSPMDSPFYGYTF; CDR3nt: TGTGCCAGCTCACCTATGGATTCCCCCTTCTATGGCTACACCTTC
d_gene: .; v_gene: TRBV27; j_gene: TRBJ2-7; abundance: .; CDR3aa: CASSAPGGRYEQYF; CDR3nt: TGTGCCAGCAGTGCCCCCGGGGGGCGGTACGAGCAGTACTTC
d_gene: .; v_gene: TRBV7-9; j_gene: TRBJ2-7; abundance: .; CDR3aa: CASSPGTYEQYF; CDR3nt: TGTGCCAGCAGCCCGGGCACCTACGAGCAGTACTTC
d_gene: .; v_gene: TRBV6-5; j_gene: TRBJ1-2; abundance: .; CDR3aa: CASSYSTYYGYTF; CDR3nt: TGTGCCAGCAGTTACTCGACCTACTATGGCTACACCTTC
d_gene: .; v_gene: TRBV27; j_gene: TRBJ2-2; abundance: .; CDR3aa: CASSLGLLGGELFF; CDR3nt: TGTGCCAGCAGTTTAGGTCTTCTTGGCGGGGAGCTGTTTTTT
d_gene: .; v_gene: TRBV4-1; j_gene: TRBJ2-7; abundance: .; CDR3aa: CASSQQNNYEQYF; CDR3nt: TGCGCCAGCAGCCAACAAAACAACTACGAGCAGTACTTC
d_gene: .; v_gene: TRBV7-9; j_gene: TRBJ2-5; abundance: .; CDR3aa: CASSLLASEEETQYF; CDR3nt: TGTGCCAGCAGCTTATTAGCTAGCGAGGAAGAGACCCAGTACTTC
d_gene: TRBD2; v_gene: TRBV19; j_gene: TRBJ2-1; abundance: .; CDR3aa: CASTRGLEHNEQFF; CDR3nt: TGTGCCAGTACTCGGGGACTAGAGCACAATGAGCAGTTCTTC
d_gene: .; v_gene: TRBV13; j_gene: TRBJ2-5; abundance: .; CDR3aa: CASSPVGGETQYF; CDR3nt: TGTGCCAGCAGCCCCGTGGGGGGCGAGACCCAGTACTTC
d_gene: TRBD2; v_gene: TRBV9; j_gene: TRBJ2-1; abundance: .; CDR3aa: CASSDGTSGGPYNEQFF; CDR3nt: TGTGCCAGCAGCGATGGGACTAGCGGGGGGCCTTACAATGAGCAGTTCTTC
d_gene: TRBD2; v_gene: TRBV27; j_gene: TRBJ2-5; abundance: once; CDR3aa: CASSLGTRGETQYF; CDR3nt: TGTGCCAGCAGTTTGGGGACTAGGGGAGAGACCCAGTACTTC
d_gene: .; v_gene: TRBV27; j_gene: TRBJ2-7; abundance: .; CDR3aa: CASSRGAPGEQYF; CDR3nt: TGTGCCAGCAGCCGGGGGGCGCCGGGCGAGCAGTACTTC
d_gene: TRBD1; v_gene: TRBV23-1; j_gene: TRBJ2-1; abundance: .; CDR3aa: CASSQLRAGGDEQFF; CDR3nt: TGCGCCAGCAGTCAATTGAGGGCAGGGGGCGATGAGCAGTTCTTC
d_gene: TRBD1; v_gene: TRBV9; j_gene: TRBJ1-2; abundance: .; CDR3aa: CASSARQGGNYAWYGYTF; CDR3nt: TGTGCCAGCAGCGCGAGACAGGGAGGGAACTATGCGTGGTATGGCTACACCTTC
d_gene: .; v_gene: TRBV7-6; j_gene: TRBJ2-2; abundance: .; CDR3aa: CASSFGGSNTGELFF; CDR3nt: TGTGCCAGCAGCTTTGGGGGGTCGAACACCGGGGAGCTGTTTTTT
d_gene: .; v_gene: TRBV6-1; j_gene: TRBJ2-7; abundance: .; CDR3aa: CASRFRGTTYEQYF; CDR3nt: TGTGCCAGCAGATTCAGGGGGACTACCTACGAGCAGTACTTC
d_gene: .; v_gene: TRBV5-6; j_gene: TRBJ1-4; abundance: .; CDR3aa: CASSLVRGPYATNEKLFF; CDR3nt: TGTGCCAGCAGCTTGGTACGGGGCCCTTATGCAACTAATGAAAAACTGTTTTTT
d_gene: TRBD2; v_gene: TRBV29-1; j_gene: TRBJ2-7; abundance: .; CDR3aa: CSVLSGSSYEQYF; CDR3nt: TGCAGCGTCCTTAGCGGGAGCTCCTACGAGCAGTACTTC
d_gene: .; v_gene: TRBV4-3; j_gene: TRBJ2-7; abundance: .; CDR3aa: CASSQELSYEQYF; CDR3nt: TGCGCCAGCAGCCAAGAACTAAGCTACGAGCAGTACTTC
d_gene: .; v_gene: TRBV4-1; j_gene: TRBJ1-2; abundance: once; CDR3aa: CASSQDKQGYGYTF; CDR3nt: TGCGCCAGCAGCCAAGATAAACAGGGCTATGGCTACACCTTC
d_gene: .; v_gene: TRBV13; j_gene: TRBJ2-7; abundance: .; CDR3aa: CASSLVGRAYEQYF; CDR3nt: TGTGCCAGCAGCTTAGTTGGCAGAGCCTACGAGCAGTACTTC
d_gene: .; v_gene: TRBV28; j_gene: TRBJ1-5; abundance: .; CDR3aa: CASTEGEGGSSVQPQHF; CDR3nt: TGTGCCAGCACCGAGGGCGAGGGAGGGAGTAGCGTCCAGCCCCAGCATTTT
d_gene: .; v_gene: TRBV5-6; j_gene: TRBJ1-5; abundance: .; CDR3aa: CASSLATGGNQPQHF; CDR3nt: TGTGCCAGCAGCTTGGCTACGGGGGGAAATCAGCCCCAGCATTTT
d_gene: .; v_gene: TRBV9; j_gene: TRBJ2-7; abundance: once; CDR3aa: CASSLADSGEQYF; CDR3nt: TGTGCCAGCAGTCTTGCGGACTCGGGAGAGCAGTACTTC
d_gene: TRBD1; v_gene: TRBV12-5; j_gene: TRBJ1-2; abundance: .; CDR3aa: CASGLGTGLNYGYTF; CDR3nt: TGTGCTAGTGGTTTGGGGACAGGGCTTAACTATGGCTACACCTTC
d_gene: TRBD1; v_gene: TRBV5-6; j_gene: TRBJ1-2; abundance: .; CDR3aa: CASGDQGGAYYGYTF; CDR3nt: TGTGCCAGCGGCGATCAGGGGGGAGCCTACTATGGCTACACCTTC
d_gene: .; v_gene: TRBV27; j_gene: TRBJ2-3; abundance: once; CDR3aa: CASSLSTWDTQYF; CDR3nt: TGTGCCAGCAGTTTATCTACCTGGGATACGCAGTATTTT
d_gene: TRBD2; v_gene: TRBV5-5; j_gene: TRBJ2-7; abundance: .; CDR3aa: CASSLEPGLGASYEQYF; CDR3nt: TGTGCCAGCAGCCTCGAGCCGGGACTAGGAGCCTCCTACGAGCAGTACTTC
d_gene: .; v_gene: TRBV11-2; j_gene: TRBJ2-7; abundance: .; CDR3aa: CASSPDNYEQYF; CDR3nt: TGTGCCAGCAGCCCTGACAACTACGAGCAGTACTTC
d_gene: .; v_gene: TRBV10-3; j_gene: TRBJ1-1; abundance: .; CDR3aa: CAISELGGRGTEAFF; CDR3nt: TGTGCCATCAGTGAGTTGGGGGGGCGAGGGACTGAAGCTTTCTTT
d_gene: .; v_gene: TRBV4-1; j_gene: TRBJ1-6; abundance: .; CDR3aa: CASSQVSSPLHF; CDR3nt: TGCGCCAGCAGCCAAGTATCATCACCCCTCCACTTT
d_gene: .; v_gene: TRBV7-2; j_gene: TRBJ2-7; abundance: .; CDR3aa: CASSAGTRGSYEQYF; CDR3nt: TGTGCCAGCAGCGCCGGAACTAGAGGGTCCTACGAGCAGTACTTC
d_gene: .; v_gene: TRBV6-5; j_gene: TRBJ2-3; abundance: .; CDR3aa: CASSYSMSSTDTQYF; CDR3nt: TGTGCCAGCAGTTACAGTATGTCGTCCACGGATACGCAGTATTTT
d_gene: TRBD2; v_gene: TRBV9; j_gene: TRBJ2-2; abundance: .; CDR3aa: CASSDPGGAGLTGELFF; CDR3nt: TGTGCCAGCAGCGACCCGGGGGGAGCGGGACTCACCGGGGAGCTGTTTTTT
d_gene: .; v_gene: TRBV30; j_gene: TRBJ2-3; abundance: .; CDR3aa: CAESIGTDTQYF; CDR3nt: TGTGCCGAGAGCATTGGCACAGATACGCAGTATTTT
d_gene: TRBD2; v_gene: TRBV30; j_gene: TRBJ2-7; abundance: once; CDR3aa: CAWGGTSGPYEQYF; CDR3nt: TGTGCCTGGGGGGGGACTAGCGGGCCCTACGAGCAGTACTTC
d_gene: TRBD2; v_gene: TRBV27; j_gene: TRBJ2-3; abundance: .; CDR3aa: CASSIPLAGGSTDTQYF; CDR3nt: TGTGCCAGCAGTATCCCACTAGCGGGAGGGAGCACAGATACGCAGTATTTT
d_gene: TRBD2; v_gene: TRBV7-8; j_gene: TRBJ2-7; abundance: .; CDR3aa: CASSSDPGLAGETGEQYF; CDR3nt: TGTGCCAGCAGCTCCGATCCGGGACTAGCGGGAGAGACTGGCGAGCAGTACTTC
d_gene: TRBD1; v_gene: TRBV5-1; j_gene: TRBJ2-1; abundance: .; CDR3aa: CASSTTGLNEQFF; CDR3nt: TGCGCCAGCAGCACGACAGGGCTCAATGAGCAGTTCTTC
d_gene: .; v_gene: TRBV2; j_gene: TRBJ2-5; abundance: .; CDR3aa: CASSDRETQYF; CDR3nt: TGTGCCAGCAGCGACCGAGAGACCCAGTACTTC
d_gene: .; v_gene: TRBV5-1; j_gene: TRBJ1-1; abundance: .; CDR3aa: CASSFRTENTVEAFF; CDR3nt: TGCGCCAGCAGCTTTCGGACAGAGAACACCGTTGAAGCTTTCTTT
d_gene: .; v_gene: TRBV6-5; j_gene: TRBJ1-5; abundance: .; CDR3aa: CASSYSEGPNQPQHF; CDR3nt: TGTGCCAGCAGTTACTCCGAGGGTCCTAATCAGCCCCAGCATTTT
d_gene: .; v_gene: TRBV11-2; j_gene: TRBJ2-7; abundance: .; CDR3aa: CASSFGPADYYEQYF; CDR3nt: TGTGCCAGCAGCTTCGGCCCGGCAGACTACTACGAGCAGTACTTC
d_gene: .; v_gene: TRBV5-4; j_gene: TRBJ2-6; abundance: .; CDR3aa: CASSLDTPVYGANVLTF; CDR3nt: TGTGCCAGCAGCTTGGACACCCCGGTATACGGGGCCAACGTCCTGACTTTC
d_gene: .; v_gene: TRBV6-5; j_gene: TRBJ1-1; abundance: .; CDR3aa: CASSYGGSEAFF; CDR3nt: TGTGCCAGCAGTTACGGGGGATCTGAAGCTTTCTTT
d_gene: .; v_gene: TRBV18; j_gene: TRBJ1-1; abundance: .; CDR3aa: CASSEGGWNTEAFF; CDR3nt: TGTGCCAGCTCCGAGGGAGGGTGGAACACTGAAGCTTTCTTT
d_gene: TRBD2; v_gene: TRBV5-1; j_gene: TRBJ2-7; abundance: .; CDR3aa: CASSSDLSGIAYEQYF; CDR3nt: TGCGCCAGCAGCTCTGACCTTAGCGGGATCGCCTACGAGCAGTACTTC
d_gene: .; v_gene: TRBV28; j_gene: TRBJ2-7; abundance: .; CDR3aa: CASSSPGHEQYF; CDR3nt: TGTGCCAGCAGTTCCCCGGGACACGAGCAGTACTTC
d_gene: TRBD1; v_gene: TRBV5-4; j_gene: TRBJ2-7; abundance: .; CDR3aa: CASSLGQGSSYEQYF; CDR3nt: TGTGCCAGCAGCTTGGGACAGGGCAGCTCCTACGAGCAGTACTTC
d_gene: .; v_gene: TRBV5-1; j_gene: TRBJ2-7; abundance: .; CDR3aa: CASSLGDSTYEQYF; CDR3nt: TGCGCCAGCAGCTTGGGGGACTCAACCTACGAGCAGTACTTC
d_gene: .; v_gene: TRBV5-4; j_gene: TRBJ1-2; abundance: .; CDR3aa: CASSLASRGALSGDYGYTF; CDR3nt: TGTGCCAGCAGCTTGGCCTCTCGAGGGGCCCTAAGCGGGGACTATGGCTACACCTTC
d_gene: TRBD1; v_gene: TRBV6-5; j_gene: TRBJ2-3; abundance: .; CDR3aa: CASSIGTGVFDTQYF; CDR3nt: TGTGCCAGCAGTATCGGGACAGGGGTTTTTGATACGCAGTATTTT